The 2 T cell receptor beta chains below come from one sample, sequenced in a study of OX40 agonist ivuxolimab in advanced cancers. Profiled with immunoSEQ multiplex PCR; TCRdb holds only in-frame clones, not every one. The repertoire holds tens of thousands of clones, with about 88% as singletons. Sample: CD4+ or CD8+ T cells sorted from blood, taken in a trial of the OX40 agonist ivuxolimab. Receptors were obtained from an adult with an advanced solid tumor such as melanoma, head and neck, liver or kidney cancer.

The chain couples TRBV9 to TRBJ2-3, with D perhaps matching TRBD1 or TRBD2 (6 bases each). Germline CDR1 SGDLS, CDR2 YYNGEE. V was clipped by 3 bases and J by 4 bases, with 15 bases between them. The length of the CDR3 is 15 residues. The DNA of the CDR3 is TGTGCCAGCAGCGCCGAAGGGGGAGGTGCAGATACGCAGTATTTT. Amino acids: CASSAEGGGADTQYF.

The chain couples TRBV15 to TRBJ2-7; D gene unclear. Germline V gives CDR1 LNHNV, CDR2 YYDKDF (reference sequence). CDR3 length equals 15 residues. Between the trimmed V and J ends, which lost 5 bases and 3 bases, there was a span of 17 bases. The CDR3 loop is CATSGNDQTVYEQYF. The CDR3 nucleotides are TGTGCCACCAGCGGAAACGATCAAACGGTCTACGAGCAGTACTTC.